Following are 31 T cell receptor beta chains from one sample sequenced in a study of control samples from healthy donors and cancer patients. Some clones are missing from TCRdb's copy, which holds only in-frame ones; the method was immunoSEQ multiplex PCR. This sample has over 100,000 clones, with 80% to 95% found just once. Sequences were obtained from blood. These receptors all stem from a middle-aged man in good health.

V usage is TRBV24-1 and J usage is TRBJ2-5; 10 nucleotides match TRBD2. The CDR3 consists of 14 residues. The germline CDR1 and CDR2 sequences are KGHDR and SFDVKD. J lost 5 bases, V lost 4 bases, and 3 bases had no gene match. Here the CDR3 DNA reads TGTGCCACCAGTGAAGCGGGGGGGCACGAGACCCAGTACTTC. Encoded protein: CATSEAGGHETQYF.

The J gene is TRBJ2-7, the V gene TRBV4-2; 10 bases align to TRBD1. V dropped 4 bases and J dropped 6; count of bases not matched to a gene: 6. The CDR3 length is 14 residues. CDR1 LGHNA and CDR2 YNFKEQ come from the germline V gene. CDR3 sequence reads: CASSPTGGASEQYF. CDR3 nucleotides: TGTGCCAGCAGCCCGACAGGGGGCGCTTCCGAGCAGTACTTC.

This rearrangement joins TRBV12-5 to TRBJ1-1; possible D gene TRBD1, 5 bases. The CDR3 sequence is 14 residues long. Deletions cut 5 bases from V and 2 bases from J, with 12 bases between. From germline, CDR1 is LGHNT and CDR2 FRNRAP. This CDR3 reads CASGTGTLNTEAFF. As DNA, the CDR3 is TGTGCTAGTGGTACCGGGACCCTAAACACTGAAGCTTTCTTT. The entire variable domain, with the rest obtained from reference TRBV12-5 and TRBJ1-1, is as follows: DARVTQTPRHKVTEMGQEVTMRCQPILGHNTVFWYRQTMMQGLELLAYFRNRAPLDDSGMPKDRFSAEMPDATLATLKIQPSEPRDSAVYFCASGTGTLNTEAFFGQGTRLTVV.

This chain connects TRBV4-2 to TRBJ2-7; TRBD2 aligns across 12 bases. Looked up from germline, CDR1 is LGHNA and CDR2 is YNFKEQ. Trimming took 0 bases from V and 6 from J; bases not matched to a gene: 9. The CDR3 is 17 amino acids. Written as DNA, the CDR3 is TGTGCCAGCAGCCAAGATGCGTCACTAGCGGGGGGTCTCGAGCAGTACTTC. Translation: CASSQDASLAGGLEQYF.

As for this clone: The identical CDR3 is also encoded by other nucleotide sequences in the sample. This chain connects TRBV9 to TRBJ2-5; 11 bases match TRBD2. With V trimmed by 3 bases and J by 4 bases, 5 bases remained unmatched. Per the germline V gene, CDR1 is SGDLS and CDR2 is YYNGEE. This CDR3 contains 15 residues. CDR3 region: CASSALAGGPETQYF. The CDR3 DNA sequence: TGTGCCAGCAGCGCATTAGCGGGGGGGCCAGAGACCCAGTACTTC.

The chain links TRBV7-8 to TRBJ2-3, with D unclear. This CDR3 spans 12 amino acids. The germline V gene encodes CDR1 SGHVS and CDR2 FQNEAQ. V was cut by 5 bases and J by 3 bases, with 6 bases left in between. CDR3: CASSPTTDTQYF. In DNA, the CDR3 is TGTGCCAGCAGCCCAACTACAGATACGCAGTATTTT.

This clone was recorded a few times. This rearrangement joins TRBV9 to TRBJ2-7; 7 nucleotides agree with TRBD1. Per germline, CDR1 SGDLS and CDR2 YYNGEE. V gave up 1 base and J gave up 5 bases; unmatched junction bases: 6. The CDR3 contains 14 residues. The CDR3 DNA is TGTGCCAGCAGCGTAATGGGACAGAGGGACGAGCAGTACTTC. Protein sequence: CASSVMGQRDEQYF.

The J gene is TRBJ2-2, the V gene TRBV6-5; no clear D gene. CDR1 is MNHEY, CDR2 SVGAGI, per germline. V gave up 4 bases and J gave up 6 bases, with 6 bases separating them. CDR3 length equals 12 residues. This CDR3 is CASSFQSGELFF. As DNA, the CDR3 is TGTGCCAGCAGTTTCCAGTCCGGGGAGCTGTTTTTT.

The chain uses TRBV15 and TRBJ1-2, with D unresolved. Trimming took off 1 base at V and 2 bases at J, with 8 bases between the two ends. This CDR3 comprises 14 residues. Germline loops: CDR1 LNHNV, CDR2 YYDKDF (reference sequence). CDR3 nucleotide sequence: TGTGCCACCAGCAGAGCCTCCGGGAACTATGGCTACACCTTC. It encodes CATSRASGNYGYTF.

Points on this clone: The junction departs from germline at one end; a sequencing error may be responsible. This chain connects TRBV6-2 or TRBV6-3 to TRBJ2-5; D is possibly TRBD2 (5 bases). The CDR3 length is 12 residues. Germline V gene lookup returns CDR1 MNHEY and CDR2 SVGEGT. Here the CDR3 reads CASSQLGSSWDF. The CDR3, as DNA: TGTGCCAGCAGTCAACTAGGGTCTTCTTGGGACTTC.

The V call is TRBV7-2, the J call TRBJ2-7; TRBD2 aligns across 10 bases. Germline trimming cut 5 bases from V and 6 bases from J; bases unmatched to any gene: 7. Per the germline V gene, CDR1 is SGHTA and CDR2 is FQGNSA. The CDR3 is made up of 14 amino acids. The CDR3 DNA sequence: TGTGCCAGCAGCAAAGCGGGGGGGCGACCCGAGCAGTACTTC. This codes for CASSKAGGRPEQYF. Looking up the rest from reference TRBV7-2 and TRBJ2-7 gives the full variable domain: GAGVSQSPSNKVTEKGKDVELRCDPISGHTALYWYRQSLGQGLEFLIYFQGNSAPDKSGLPSDRFSAERTGGSVSTLTIQRTQQEDSAVYLCASSKAGGRPEQYFGPGTRLTVT.

The chain carries TRBV12-3 or TRBV12-4 and TRBJ2-7; tentative D call: TRBD2 (5 bases). CDR3 size: 12 residues. V was cut by 6 bases and J by 0 bases, with 6 bases left in between. CDR3 sequence reads: CASSRDSYEQYF. CDR3 DNA sequence: TGTGCCAGCAGCCGGGACTCCTACGAGCAGTACTTC.

The chain links TRBV5-1 to TRBJ1-2; TRBD1 matches 9 bases. V shed 3 bases, J shed 0 bases, and the junction held 3 bases outside the gene matches. The germline gives CDR1 SGHRS, CDR2 YFSETQ. The CDR3 spans 15 residues. CDR3 nucleotide sequence: TGCGCCAGCAGCTCTAGGACAGGGGCTAACTATGGCTACACCTTC. Translated: CASSSRTGANYGYTF.

The genes are TRBV2 and TRBJ1-1, with 7 bases aligning to TRBD1. Looked up from germline, CDR1 is SNHLY and CDR2 is FYNNEI. The CDR3 runs to 14 residues. Losses at the gene ends were 8 bases for V and 4 bases for J; bases not matched to a gene: 10. CDR3: CASRSDRVGTEAFF. The CDR3 nucleotides read TGTGCCAGCCGATCAGACAGGGTGGGCACTGAAGCTTTCTTT.

In its sample, this clone was seen once. The chain links TRBV30 to TRBJ2-6; D not certain. V lost 6 bases and J lost 0, with 12 bases in between. This CDR3 has 15 residues. CDR1 GTSNPN and CDR2 SVGIG come from the germline V gene (reference sequence). CDR3 region: CACAVTASGANVLTF. The DNA for the CDR3 is TGTGCCTGCGCAGTAACCGCCTCTGGGGCCAACGTCCTGACTTTC. The complete variable domain, with remaining parts taken from reference TRBV30 and TRBJ2-6, reads SQTIHQWPATLVQPVGSPLSLECTVEGTSNPNLYWYRQAAGRGLQLLFYSVGIGQISSEVPQNLSASRPQDRQFILSSKKLLLSDSGFYLCACAVTASGANVLTFGAGSRLTVL.

The V gene is TRBV19, the J gene TRBJ2-1, with 11 bases matching TRBD2. CDR3 size: 16 residues. Germline assignment: CDR1 LNHDA and CDR2 SQIVND (reference sequence). The J segment lost 3 bases and the V segment lost 8 bases, leaving 9 bases of the junction unmatched. The CDR3, as DNA: TGTGCCAGTTACCCGAGCACTAGCGGGGGCTACAATGAGCAGTTCTTC. Its protein product is CASYPSTSGGYNEQFF.

The sample holds a few counts of this clone. The chain is built from TRBV6-5 and TRBJ1-6; the D gene is possibly TRBD1 (5 bases). In germline, CDR1 is MNHEY, CDR2 SVGAGI. V gave up 8 bases and J gave up 2 bases, with 10 bases separating them. This CDR3 is built from 14 residues. CDR3 sequence reads: CASGAGPYNSPLHF. CDR3 bases: TGTGCCAGCGGGGCAGGTCCCTATAATTCACCCCTCCACTTT.

This CDR3 reads CASSFPHGNTIYF. CDR3 nucleotides: TGTGCCAGCAGCTTTCCTCACGGAAACACCATATATTTT. V and J are TRBV11-2 and TRBJ1-3; the D is unclear. CDR3 size: 13 residues. Trimming took 3 bases from V and 4 from J, leaving 7 bases between them. The germline gives CDR1 SGHAT, CDR2 FQNNGV.

The chain combines TRBV12-5 with TRBJ1-1; tentatively, D is TRBD1 (6 bases). The CDR3 runs 14 residues. The germline V and J ends were trimmed by 0 bases and 10 bases, with 15 bases remaining between them. Germline values: CDR1 LGHNT, CDR2 FRNRAP. The DNA for the CDR3 is TGTGCTAGTGGTTTGGTAAACAGGGATATTGGAGCTTTCTTT. Amino acids: CASGLVNRDIGAFF.

Here the CDR3 reads CASSPKQGAFRSPLHF. In nucleotides, the CDR3 is TGTGCCAGCAGTCCTAAACAGGGGGCTTTTCGTTCACCCCTCCACTTT. The V and J genes are TRBV5-6 and TRBJ1-6; 9 bases line up with TRBD1. The CDR3 covers 16 residues. In germline, CDR1 is SGHDT, CDR2 YYEEEE. Trimming removed 5 bases from V and 9 bases from J; junction bases left unmatched: 12.

V usage is TRBV7-9 and J usage is TRBJ2-1; TRBD1 might be the D (6 bases). Looked up from germline, CDR1 is SEHNR and CDR2 is FQNEAQ (reference sequence). The V end lost 5 bases, the J end lost 0 bases, and 11 bases lay between the germline ends. The CDR3 length is 15 residues. As DNA, the CDR3 is TGTGCCAGCAGCCACAGGGTCCCCTCCTACAATGAGCAGTTCTTC. Its protein is CASSHRVPSYNEQFF.

The genes are TRBV19 and TRBJ2-4, with D perhaps TRBD2 (6 bases). The germline V gene encodes CDR1 LNHDA and CDR2 SQIVND (reference sequence). The CDR3 covers 12 residues. V shed 5 bases and J shed 9 bases, with 11 bases lying between them. CDR3 protein: CASSWQGGIQYF. The CDR3 DNA is TGTGCCAGTAGTTGGCAGGGAGGCATTCAGTACTTC.

This chain links TRBV30 with TRBJ1-2, with TRBD1 identical over 7 bases. CDR3 length: 13 amino acids. J was trimmed by 8 bases and V by 8 bases; bases with no gene match: 14. The germline CDR1 and CDR2 sequences are GTSNPN and SVGIG (reference sequence). The CDR3, as DNA: TGTGCCCTCCTAACAGACAGGGTGGAAGGCTACACCTTC. It is translated as CALLTDRVEGYTF.

The chain recombines TRBV30 with TRBJ1-3; no firm D call. Trimming removed 4 bases at V and 3 bases at J, with 13 bases between. The CDR3 totals 14 residues. CDR1 and CDR2 from the germline V gene are GTSNPN and SVGIG (reference sequence). This CDR3 is CAWTTISGGNTIYF. DNA of the CDR3: TGTGCCTGGACCACCATATCGGGTGGAAACACCATATATTTT.

This clone was picked up a small number of times. The rearrangement uses TRBV28 and TRBJ1-2, with D perhaps matching TRBD1 (6 bases). Germline CDR1 reads MDHEN; CDR2 reads SYDVKM. There are 15 residues in the CDR3. The ends were cut back, 4 bases at V and 8 bases at J, with 20 bases in the middle. DNA for the CDR3: TGTGCCAGCAGTTCCCCCGGTTCGGGACACCTAGGCTACACCTTC. It yields the protein CASSSPGSGHLGYTF.

The chain combines TRBV30 with TRBJ2-3; 12 nucleotides agree with TRBD2. This CDR3 contains 16 residues. The J segment lost 4 bases and the V segment lost 0 bases, leaving 5 bases of the junction unmatched. Per the germline V gene, CDR1 is GTSNPN and CDR2 is SVGIG (reference sequence). CDR3 nucleotide sequence: TGTGCCTGGAGTGTGGGCGGGACTAGCGGGTCAGATACGCAGTATTTT. Translation gives CAWSVGGTSGSDTQYF.

The chain joins TRBV7-9 to TRBJ2-1; 9 positions agree with TRBD2. There are 14 residues in the CDR3. Germline values: CDR1 SEHNR, CDR2 FQNEAQ (reference sequence). The J segment lost 8 bases and the V segment lost 7 bases, leaving 9 bases of the junction unmatched. In DNA, the CDR3 is TGTGCCAGCACCCCGAGCGGGGGGCCCGATGAGCAGTTCTTC. Translating gives CASTPSGGPDEQFF. The full variable domain, completed using reference TRBV7-9 and TRBJ2-1, is DTGVSQNPRHKITKRGQNVTFRCDPISEHNRLYWYRQTLGQGPEFLTYFQNEAQLEKSRLLSDRFSAERPKGSFSTLEIQRTEQGDSAMYLCASTPSGGPDEQFFGPGTRLTVL.

This chain uses TRBV6-6 with TRBJ2-2; the match to TRBD2 covers 11 bases. The CDR3 is 17 residues long. The germline V gene has CDR1 MNHNY and CDR2 SVGAGI (reference sequence). J lost 0 bases, V lost 5 bases, and 5 bases had no gene match. Here the CDR3 reads CASSPSGGLANTGELFF. The DNA of the CDR3 is TGTGCCAGCAGTCCTAGCGGGGGGCTCGCGAACACCGGGGAGCTGTTTTTT.

The rearrangement uses TRBV28 and TRBJ1-1, with a possible D match to TRBD1 (6 bases). The germline V gene encodes CDR1 MDHEN and CDR2 SYDVKM. Trimming left V 7 bases short and J 12 bases short, with 18 bases between. This CDR3 region has 12 residues. The CDR3 DNA follows: TGTGCCAGCACTGATAACAGGGAGGGCCCTTTCTTT. This translates into CASTDNREGPFF. The entire variable domain, with the rest obtained from reference TRBV28 and TRBJ1-1, is as follows: DVKVTQSSRYLVKRTGEKVFLECVQDMDHENMFWYRQDPGLGLRLIYFSYDVKMKEKGDIPEGYSVSREKKERFSLILESASTNQTSMYLCASTDNREGPFFGQGTRLTVV.

The chain couples TRBV2 to TRBJ1-6; the D is unclear. V was trimmed by 5 bases and J by 4 bases, leaving 6 bases between them. The CDR3 has 13 residues. Germline CDR1 SNHLY, CDR2 FYNNEI. The CDR3 region has the DNA TGTGCCAGCAGTTCACAGTATAATTCACCCCTCCACTTT. Its translation: CASSSQYNSPLHF.

V is TRBV13 and J is TRBJ2-7; 8 bases match TRBD1. The CDR3 is made up of 17 amino acids. With V trimmed by 5 bases and J by 4 bases, 16 bases remained unmatched. Germline V gives CDR1 PRHDT, CDR2 FYEKMQ (reference sequence). CDR3 in amino acids: CASSPRQGPNLGYEQYF. Here the CDR3 DNA reads TGTGCCAGCAGCCCAAGACAGGGGCCGAACCTTGGGTACGAGCAGTACTTC. Based on the CDR3 plus reference TRBV13 and TRBJ2-7, the full variable domain is AAGVIQSPRHLIKEKRETATLKCYPIPRHDTVYWYQQGPGQDPQFLISFYEKMQSDKGSIPDRFSAQQFSDYHSELNMSSLELGDSALYFCASSPRQGPNLGYEQYFGPGTRLTVT.